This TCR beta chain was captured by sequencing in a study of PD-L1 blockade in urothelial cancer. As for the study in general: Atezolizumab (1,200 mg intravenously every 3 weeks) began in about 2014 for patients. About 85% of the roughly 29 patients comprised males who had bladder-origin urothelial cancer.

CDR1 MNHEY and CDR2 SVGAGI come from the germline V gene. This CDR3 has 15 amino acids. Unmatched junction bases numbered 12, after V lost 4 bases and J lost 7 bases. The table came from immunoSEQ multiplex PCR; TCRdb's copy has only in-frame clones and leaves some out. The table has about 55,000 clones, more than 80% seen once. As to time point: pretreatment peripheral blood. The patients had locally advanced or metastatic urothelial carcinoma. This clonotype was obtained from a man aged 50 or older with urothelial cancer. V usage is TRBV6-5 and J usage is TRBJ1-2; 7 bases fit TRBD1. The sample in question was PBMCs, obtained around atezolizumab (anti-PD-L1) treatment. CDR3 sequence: CASSSLPGQPSGYTF. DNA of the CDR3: TGTGCCAGCAGTTCACTTCCGGGACAGCCCTCTGGCTACACCTTC.